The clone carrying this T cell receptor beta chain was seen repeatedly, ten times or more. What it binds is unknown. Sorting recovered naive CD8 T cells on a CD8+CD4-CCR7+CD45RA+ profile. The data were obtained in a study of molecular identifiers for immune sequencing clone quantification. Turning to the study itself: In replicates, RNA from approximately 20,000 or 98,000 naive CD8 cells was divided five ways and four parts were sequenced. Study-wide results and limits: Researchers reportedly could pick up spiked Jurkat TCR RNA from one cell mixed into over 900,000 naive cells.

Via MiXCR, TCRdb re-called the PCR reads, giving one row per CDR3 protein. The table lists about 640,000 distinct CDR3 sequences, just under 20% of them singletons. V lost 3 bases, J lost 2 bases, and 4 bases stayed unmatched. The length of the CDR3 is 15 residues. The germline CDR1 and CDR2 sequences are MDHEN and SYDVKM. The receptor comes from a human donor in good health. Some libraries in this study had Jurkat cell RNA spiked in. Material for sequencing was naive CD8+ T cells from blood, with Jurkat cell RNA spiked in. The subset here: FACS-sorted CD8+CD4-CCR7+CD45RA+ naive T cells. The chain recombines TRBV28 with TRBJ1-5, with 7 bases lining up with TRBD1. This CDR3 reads CASSFYRGGNQPQHF. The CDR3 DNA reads TGTGCCAGCAGTTTTTACAGGGGTGGCAATCAGCCCCAGCATTTT.